This is a list of T cell receptor beta chains from one sample in a study of OX40 agonist ivuxolimab in advanced cancers. Generated by immunoSEQ multiplex PCR, the TCRdb table keeps only in-frame clones and is missing some. The top ten clones hold under 5% of a sample with 50,000 to 55,000 clones, roughly three quarters of them seen once. Sample: CD4+ or CD8+ T cells sorted from blood, taken in a trial of the OX40 agonist ivuxolimab. The receptors originated from an adult with an advanced solid tumor such as melanoma, head and neck, liver or kidney cancer. CDR3s include the opening cysteine and the closing phenylalanine or tryptophan. The D gene is left open where the match is weak. Rows give clone size only sometimes, using once, few, many, or a class for an expanded clone.

length	V	D	size	J	CDR3	DNA
14	TRBV2	NA	NA	TRBJ1-1	CASSELRLGTEAFF	TGTGCCAGCAGTGAATTACGCCTTGGCACTGAAGCTTTCTTT
14	TRBV18	NA	NA	TRBJ1-3	CASSPWGKGNTIYF	TGTGCCAGCTCACCCTGGGGGAAAGGAAACACCATATATTTT
13	TRBV7-8	NA	NA	TRBJ1-2	CASSLAGGYGYTF	TGTGCCAGCAGCTTAGCGGGGGGATATGGCTACACCTTC
15	TRBV10-3	NA	NA	TRBJ1-1	CAISGGRGLSIEAFF	TGTGCCATCAGTGGTGGGCGCGGACTATCTATTGAAGCTTTCTTT
16	TRBV4-3	NA	NA	TRBJ1-4	CASSQDRGGIGEKLFF	TGCGCCAGCAGCCAAGATCGGGGGGGGATCGGTGAAAAACTGTTTTTT
14	TRBV9	TRBD2	NA	TRBJ2-1	CASTLSGDYNEQFF	TGTGCCAGCACCCTTAGCGGGGACTACAATGAGCAGTTCTTC
12	TRBV30	NA	NA	TRBJ1-1	CAWKKASTEAFF	TGTGCCTGGAAGAAGGCTAGCACTGAAGCTTTCTTT
16	TRBV4-3	TRBD1	NA	TRBJ2-2	CASSQETGGNTGELFF	TGCGCCAGCAGCCAAGAGACAGGGGGCAACACCGGGGAGCTGTTTTTT
13	TRBV5-5	TRBD1	once	TRBJ1-2	CASSFQGAHGYTF	TGTGCCAGCAGCTTCCAGGGGGCGCATGGCTACACCTTC
15	TRBV5-1	TRBD2	NA	TRBJ2-7	CASSPTSGPSYEQYF	TGCGCCAGCAGCCCCACTAGCGGGCCCTCCTACGAGCAGTACTTC
16	TRBV6-5	TRBD1	NA	TRBJ1-2	CASSYSWTGVNYGYTF	TGTGCCAGCAGTTATTCTTGGACAGGGGTTAACTATGGCTACACCTTC
14	TRBV18	NA	NA	TRBJ1-1	CASSSGTGDPEAFF	TGTGCCAGCTCGTCAGGGACCGGCGACCCTGAAGCTTTCTTT
15	TRBV7-3	NA	NA	TRBJ2-1	CASSPGVSPYNEQFF	TGTGCCAGCAGCCCCGGGGTAAGTCCCTACAATGAGCAGTTCTTC
13	TRBV6-5	TRBD1	NA	TRBJ2-3	CASSPWDRAAQYF	TGTGCCAGCAGTCCCTGGGACAGGGCGGCGCAGTATTTT
14	TRBV7-8	TRBD1	NA	TRBJ1-6	CASSSDRLYSPLHF	TGTGCCAGCAGCTCGGACAGGCTGTATTCACCCCTCCACTTT
16	TRBV9	NA	NA	TRBJ1-1	CASSVGAGGLNTEAFF	TGTGCCAGCAGCGTAGGGGCGGGCGGATTGAACACTGAAGCTTTCTTT
11	TRBV7-2	NA	NA	TRBJ1-2	CASSWGPRYTF	TGTGCCAGCAGCTGGGGACCGCGCTACACCTTC
15	TRBV18	NA	NA	TRBJ1-2	CASSPRQIRSYGYTF	TGTGCCAGCTCACCCAGACAGATAAGATCCTATGGCTACACCTTC